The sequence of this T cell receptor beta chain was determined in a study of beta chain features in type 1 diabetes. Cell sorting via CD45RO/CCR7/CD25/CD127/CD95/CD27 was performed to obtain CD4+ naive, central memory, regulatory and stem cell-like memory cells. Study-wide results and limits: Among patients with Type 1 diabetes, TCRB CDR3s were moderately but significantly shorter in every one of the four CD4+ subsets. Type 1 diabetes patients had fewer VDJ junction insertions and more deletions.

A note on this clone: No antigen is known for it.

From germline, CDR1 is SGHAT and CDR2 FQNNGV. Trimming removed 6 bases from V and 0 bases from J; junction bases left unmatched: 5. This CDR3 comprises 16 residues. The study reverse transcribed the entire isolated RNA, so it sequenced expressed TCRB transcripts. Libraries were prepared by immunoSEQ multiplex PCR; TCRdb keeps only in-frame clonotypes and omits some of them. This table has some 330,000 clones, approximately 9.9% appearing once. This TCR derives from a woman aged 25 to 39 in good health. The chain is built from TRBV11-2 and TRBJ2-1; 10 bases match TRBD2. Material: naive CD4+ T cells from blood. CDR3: CASSRSSGSSYNEQFF. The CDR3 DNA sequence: TGTGCCAGCAGTCGATCTAGCGGGAGCTCCTACAATGAGCAGTTCTTC.